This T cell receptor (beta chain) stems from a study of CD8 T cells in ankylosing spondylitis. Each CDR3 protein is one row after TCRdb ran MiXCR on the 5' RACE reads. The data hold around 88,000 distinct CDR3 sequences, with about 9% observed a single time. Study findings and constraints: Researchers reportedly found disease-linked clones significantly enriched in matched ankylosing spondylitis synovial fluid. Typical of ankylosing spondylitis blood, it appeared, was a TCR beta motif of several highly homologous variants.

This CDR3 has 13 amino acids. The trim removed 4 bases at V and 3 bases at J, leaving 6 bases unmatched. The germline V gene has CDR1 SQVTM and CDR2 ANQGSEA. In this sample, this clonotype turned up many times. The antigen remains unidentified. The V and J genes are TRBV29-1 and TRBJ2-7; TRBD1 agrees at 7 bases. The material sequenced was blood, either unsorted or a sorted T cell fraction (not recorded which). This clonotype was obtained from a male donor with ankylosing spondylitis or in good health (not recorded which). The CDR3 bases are TGCAGCGTTGTGGGGACAGAGAACTACGAGCAGTACTTC. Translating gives CSVVGTENYEQYF.